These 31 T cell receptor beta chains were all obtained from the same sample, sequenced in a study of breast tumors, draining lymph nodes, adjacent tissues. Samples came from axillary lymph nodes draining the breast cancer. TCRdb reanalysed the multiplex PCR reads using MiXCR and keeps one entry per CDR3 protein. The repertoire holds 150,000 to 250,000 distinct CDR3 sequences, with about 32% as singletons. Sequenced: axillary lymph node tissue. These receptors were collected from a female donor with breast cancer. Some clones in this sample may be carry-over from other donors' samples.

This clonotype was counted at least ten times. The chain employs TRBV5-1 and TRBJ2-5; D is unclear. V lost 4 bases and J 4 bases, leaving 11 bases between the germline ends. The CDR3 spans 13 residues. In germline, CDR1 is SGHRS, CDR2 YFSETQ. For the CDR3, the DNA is TGCGCCAGCAGCCAGCTCGGTGGAGAGACCCAGTACTTC. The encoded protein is CASSQLGGETQYF.

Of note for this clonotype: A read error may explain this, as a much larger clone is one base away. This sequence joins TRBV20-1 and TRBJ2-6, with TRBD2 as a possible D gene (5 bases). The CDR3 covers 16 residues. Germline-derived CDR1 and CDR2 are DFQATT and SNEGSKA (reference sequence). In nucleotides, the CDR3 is TGCAGTGCCCGACCGACTATTAGCTCTGCGGCCAACGTCCTGACTTTC. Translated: CSARPTISSAANVLTF.

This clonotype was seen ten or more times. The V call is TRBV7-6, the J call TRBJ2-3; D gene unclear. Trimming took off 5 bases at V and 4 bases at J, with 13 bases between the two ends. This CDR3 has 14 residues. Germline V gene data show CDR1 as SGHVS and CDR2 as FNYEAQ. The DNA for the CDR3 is TGTGCCAGCAGCAATGGGCTTCGCGCAGATACGCAGTATTTT. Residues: CASSNGLRADTQYF.

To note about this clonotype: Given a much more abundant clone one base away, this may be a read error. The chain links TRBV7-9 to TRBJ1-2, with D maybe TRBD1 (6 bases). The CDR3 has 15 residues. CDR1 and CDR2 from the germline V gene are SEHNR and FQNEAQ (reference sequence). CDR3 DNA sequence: TGTGCCAGCAGCGCAGGGGACCGAGCCAACTATGGCTACCCCTTC. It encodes CASSAGDRANYGYPF.

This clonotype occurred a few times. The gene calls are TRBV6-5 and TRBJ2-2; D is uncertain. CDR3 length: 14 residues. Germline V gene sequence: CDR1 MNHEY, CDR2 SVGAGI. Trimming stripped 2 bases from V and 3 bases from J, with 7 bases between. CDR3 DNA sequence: TGTGCCAGCAGTTACGACGCTGACACCGGGGAGCTGTTTTTT. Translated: CASSYDADTGELFF.

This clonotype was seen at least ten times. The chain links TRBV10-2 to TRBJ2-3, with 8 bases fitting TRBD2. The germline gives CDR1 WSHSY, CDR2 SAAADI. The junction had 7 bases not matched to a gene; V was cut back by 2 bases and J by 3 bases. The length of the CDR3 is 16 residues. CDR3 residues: CASSEGGRGVTDTQYF. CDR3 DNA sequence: TGCGCCAGCAGTGAGGGGGGGCGGGGGGTGACAGATACGCAGTATTTT.

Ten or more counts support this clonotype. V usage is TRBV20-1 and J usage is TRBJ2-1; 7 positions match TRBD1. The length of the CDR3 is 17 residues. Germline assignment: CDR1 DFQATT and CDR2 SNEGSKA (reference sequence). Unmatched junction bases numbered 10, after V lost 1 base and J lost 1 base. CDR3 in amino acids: CSARARQGRGSYNEQFF. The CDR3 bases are TGCAGTGCTAGAGCACGACAGGGAAGGGGTTCCTACAATGAGCAGTTCTTC.

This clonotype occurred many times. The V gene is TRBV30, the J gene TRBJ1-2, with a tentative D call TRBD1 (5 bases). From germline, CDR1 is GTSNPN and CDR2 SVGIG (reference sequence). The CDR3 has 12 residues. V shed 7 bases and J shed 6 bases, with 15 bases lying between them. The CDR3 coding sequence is TGTGCCTTGGGACTGGGGAAGGATGGCTACACCTTC. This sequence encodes CALGLGKDGYTF.

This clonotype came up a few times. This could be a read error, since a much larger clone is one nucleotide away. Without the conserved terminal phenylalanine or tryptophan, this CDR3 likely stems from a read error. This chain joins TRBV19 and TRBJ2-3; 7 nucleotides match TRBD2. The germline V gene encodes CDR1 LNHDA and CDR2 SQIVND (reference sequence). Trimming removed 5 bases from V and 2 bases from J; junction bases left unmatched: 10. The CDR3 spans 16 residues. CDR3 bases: TGTGCCAGTAGTGGGTGGTCTAGCGGATACACAGATACGCAGTATTCT. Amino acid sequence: CASSGWSSGYTDTQYS.

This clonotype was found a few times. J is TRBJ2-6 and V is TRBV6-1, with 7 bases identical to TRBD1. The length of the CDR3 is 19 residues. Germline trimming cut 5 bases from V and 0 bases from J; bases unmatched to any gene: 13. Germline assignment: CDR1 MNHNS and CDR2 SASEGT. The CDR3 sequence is CASSSLRTGRYSGANVLTF. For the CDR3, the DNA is TGTGCCAGCAGTTCTTTACGGACAGGACGATACTCTGGGGCCAACGTCCTGACTTTC.

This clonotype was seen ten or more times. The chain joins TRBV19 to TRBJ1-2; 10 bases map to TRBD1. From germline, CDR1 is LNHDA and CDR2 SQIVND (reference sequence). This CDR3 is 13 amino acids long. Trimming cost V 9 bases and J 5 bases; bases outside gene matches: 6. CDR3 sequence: CASKGQGPYGYTF. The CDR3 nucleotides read TGTGCCAGCAAGGGACAGGGGCCGTATGGCTACACCTTC.

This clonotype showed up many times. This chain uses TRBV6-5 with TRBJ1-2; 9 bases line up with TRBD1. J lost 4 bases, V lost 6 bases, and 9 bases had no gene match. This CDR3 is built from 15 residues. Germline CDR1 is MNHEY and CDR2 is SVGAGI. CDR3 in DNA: TGTGCCAGCAGATCTGGGACAGGGCCGGTCTATGGCTACACCTTC. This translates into CASRSGTGPVYGYTF.

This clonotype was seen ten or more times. The CDR3 nucleotides are TGTGCCAGCAGCCAAGATGAAGCGAGCTTTTACCCCATGGAGCAGTTCTTC. This gives the protein CASSQDEASFYPMEQFF. The V call is TRBV14, the J call TRBJ2-1; D ambiguous. This CDR3 is built from 17 residues. CDR1 and CDR2 from the germline V gene are SGHDN and FVKESK. The V end was cut by 0 bases, the J end by 10 bases, with 22 bases between.

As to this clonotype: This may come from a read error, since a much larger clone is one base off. The CDR3 nucleotides read TGTGCCAGCAGCCAAGGAAGAGGGGGTACCTACGAGCCGTACTTC. Translated, it gives CASSQGRGGTYEPYF. The chain has TRBV14 and TRBJ2-7, with a weak D call TRBD1 (6 bases). The length of the CDR3 is 15 residues. Germline V gene data show CDR1 as SGHDN and CDR2 as FVKESK.

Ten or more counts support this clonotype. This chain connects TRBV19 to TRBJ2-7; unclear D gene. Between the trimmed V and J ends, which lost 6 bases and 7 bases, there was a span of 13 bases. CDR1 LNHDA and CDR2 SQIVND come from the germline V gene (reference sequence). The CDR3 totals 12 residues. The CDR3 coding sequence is TGTGCCAGTAGCGAACACCTCGGGGAGCAGTACTTC. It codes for CASSEHLGEQYF.

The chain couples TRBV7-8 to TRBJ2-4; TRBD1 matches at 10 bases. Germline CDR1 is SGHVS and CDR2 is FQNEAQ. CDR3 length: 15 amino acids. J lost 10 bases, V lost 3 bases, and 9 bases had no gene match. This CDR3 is CASSFPGDRGGIQYF. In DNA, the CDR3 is TGTGCCAGCAGCTTCCCGGGGGACAGGGGAGGTATTCAGTACTTC.

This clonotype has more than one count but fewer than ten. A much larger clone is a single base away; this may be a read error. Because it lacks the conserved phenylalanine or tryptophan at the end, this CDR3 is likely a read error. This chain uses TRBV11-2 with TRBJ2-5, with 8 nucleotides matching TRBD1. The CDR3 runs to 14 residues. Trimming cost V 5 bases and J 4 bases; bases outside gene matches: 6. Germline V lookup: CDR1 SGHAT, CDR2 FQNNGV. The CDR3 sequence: CASSRTGGPETQYL. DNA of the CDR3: TGTGCCAGCAGCCGTACAGGGGGACCAGAGACCCAGTACCTC.

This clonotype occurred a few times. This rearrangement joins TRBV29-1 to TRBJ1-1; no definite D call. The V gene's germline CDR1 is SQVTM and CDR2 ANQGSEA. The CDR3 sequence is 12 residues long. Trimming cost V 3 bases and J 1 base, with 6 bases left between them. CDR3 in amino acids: CSVDSPNTEAFF. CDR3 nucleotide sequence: TGCAGCGTTGATAGTCCGAACACTGAAGCTTTCTTT.

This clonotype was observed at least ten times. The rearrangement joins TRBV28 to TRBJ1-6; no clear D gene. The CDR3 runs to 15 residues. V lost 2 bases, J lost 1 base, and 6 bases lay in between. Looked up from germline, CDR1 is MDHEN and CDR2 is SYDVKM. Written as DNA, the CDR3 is TGTGCCAGCAGTTTAGGGGTTTCCTATAATTCACCCCTCCACTTT. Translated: CASSLGVSYNSPLHF.

The CDR3 coding sequence is TGTGCCAGCAGCCGTGGGAGAAGAACAGATACGCAGTATTTT. This encodes CASSRGRRTDTQYF. This chain links TRBV7-9 with TRBJ2-3; the D gene is possibly TRBD2 (5 bases). Germline loops: CDR1 SEHNR, CDR2 FQNEAQ (reference sequence). The CDR3 sequence is 14 residues long. The V end lost 5 bases, the J end lost 3 bases, and 12 bases lay between the germline ends.

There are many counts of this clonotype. This CDR3 is CASSVGGLAYEQYF. CDR3 nucleotide sequence: TGTGCCAGCAGCGTAGGGGGACTAGCCTACGAGCAGTACTTC. This chain links TRBV9 with TRBJ2-7, with TRBD2 matching 8 bases. The V segment lost 0 bases and the J segment 2 bases; nucleotides outside the gene matches: 1. CDR1 SGDLS and CDR2 YYNGEE come from the germline V gene. The CDR3 is 14 amino acids.

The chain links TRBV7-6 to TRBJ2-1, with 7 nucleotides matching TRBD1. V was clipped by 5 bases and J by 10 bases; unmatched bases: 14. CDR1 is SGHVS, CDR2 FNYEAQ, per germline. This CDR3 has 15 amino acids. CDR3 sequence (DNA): TGTGCCAGCAGCCTCTCCGAGACAGGGCGTAGCGAGCAGTTCTTC. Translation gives CASSLSETGRSEQFF.

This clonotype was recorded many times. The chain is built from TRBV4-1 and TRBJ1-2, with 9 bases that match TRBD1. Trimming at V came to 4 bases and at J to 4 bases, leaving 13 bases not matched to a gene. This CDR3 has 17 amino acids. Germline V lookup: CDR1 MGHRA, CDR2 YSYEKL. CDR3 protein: CASSRRDRASGGYGYTF. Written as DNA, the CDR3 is TGCGCCAGCAGCCGCCGGGACAGGGCCTCCGGTGGCTATGGCTACACCTTC.

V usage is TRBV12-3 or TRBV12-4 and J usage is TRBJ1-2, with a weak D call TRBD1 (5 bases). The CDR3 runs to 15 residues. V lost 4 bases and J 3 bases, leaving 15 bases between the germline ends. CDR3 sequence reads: CASSYSPGEDYGYTF. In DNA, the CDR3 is TGTGCCAGCAGTTACTCTCCGGGGGAGGACTATGGCTACACCTTC.

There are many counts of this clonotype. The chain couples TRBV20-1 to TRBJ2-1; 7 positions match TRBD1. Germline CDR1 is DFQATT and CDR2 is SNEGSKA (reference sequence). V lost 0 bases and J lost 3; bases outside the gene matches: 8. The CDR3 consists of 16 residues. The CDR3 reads CSARDFLSGGYNEQFF. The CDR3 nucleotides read TGCAGTGCTAGAGATTTCCTCTCAGGGGGCTACAATGAGCAGTTCTTC.

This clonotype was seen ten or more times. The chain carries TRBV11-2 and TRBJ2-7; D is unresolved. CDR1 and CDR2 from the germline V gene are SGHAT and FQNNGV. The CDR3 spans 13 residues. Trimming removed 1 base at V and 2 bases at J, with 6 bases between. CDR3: CASSLAQAYEQYF. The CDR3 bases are TGTGCCAGCAGCTTAGCCCAGGCCTACGAGCAGTACTTC. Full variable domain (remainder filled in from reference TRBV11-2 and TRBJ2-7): EAGVAQSPRYKIIEKRQSVAFWCNPISGHATLYWYQQILGQGPKLLIQFQNNGVVDDSQLPKDRFSAERLKGVDSTLKIQPAKLEDSAVYLCASSLAQAYEQYFGPGTRLTVT.

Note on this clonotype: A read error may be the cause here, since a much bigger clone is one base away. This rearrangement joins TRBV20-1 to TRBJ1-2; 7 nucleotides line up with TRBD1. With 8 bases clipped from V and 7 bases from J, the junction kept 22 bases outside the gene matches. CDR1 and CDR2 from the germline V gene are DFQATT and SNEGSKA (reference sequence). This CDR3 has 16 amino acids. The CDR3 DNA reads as TGCAGTACTCGGACCGGCGGCGGACAGGCTAGGGCTGGCTACACCTTC. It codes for CSTRTGGGQARAGYTF.

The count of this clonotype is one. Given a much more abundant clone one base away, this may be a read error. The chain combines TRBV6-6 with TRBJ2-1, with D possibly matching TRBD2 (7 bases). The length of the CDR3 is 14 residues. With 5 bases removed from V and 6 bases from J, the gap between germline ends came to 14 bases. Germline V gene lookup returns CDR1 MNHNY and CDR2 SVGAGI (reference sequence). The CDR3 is CASSPLAGANEQFF. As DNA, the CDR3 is TGTGCCAGCAGTCCCCTGGCGGGGGCCAATGAGCAGTTCTTC.

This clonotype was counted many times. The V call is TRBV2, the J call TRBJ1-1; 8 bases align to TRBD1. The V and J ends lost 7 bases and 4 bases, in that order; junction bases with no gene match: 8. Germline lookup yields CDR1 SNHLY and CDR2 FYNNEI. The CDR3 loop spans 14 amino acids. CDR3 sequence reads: CASIRDRSFTEAFF. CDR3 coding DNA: TGTGCCAGCATTAGGGACAGGTCGTTCACTGAAGCTTTCTTT.

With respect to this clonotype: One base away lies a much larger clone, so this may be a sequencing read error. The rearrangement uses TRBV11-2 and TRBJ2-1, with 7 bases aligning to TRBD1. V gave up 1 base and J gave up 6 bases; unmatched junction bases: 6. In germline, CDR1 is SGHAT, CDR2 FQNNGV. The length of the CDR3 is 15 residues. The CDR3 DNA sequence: TGTGCCAGCAGCTTAGGACAGGGTAACATCAATGAGCAGTTCTTC. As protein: CASSLGQGNINEQFF. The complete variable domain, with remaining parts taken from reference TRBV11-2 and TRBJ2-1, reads EAGVAQSPRYKIIEKRQSVAFWCNPISGHATLYWYQQILGQGPKLLIQFQNNGVVDDSQLPKDRFSAERLKGVDSTLKIQPAKLEDSAVYLCASSLGQGNINEQFFGPGTRLTVL.

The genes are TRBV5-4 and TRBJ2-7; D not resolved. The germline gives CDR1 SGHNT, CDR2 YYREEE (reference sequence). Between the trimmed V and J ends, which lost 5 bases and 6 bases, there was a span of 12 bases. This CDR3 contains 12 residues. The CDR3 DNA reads TGTGCCAGCAGTTCTAATTTCTCCGAGCAGTACTTC. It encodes CASSSNFSEQYF. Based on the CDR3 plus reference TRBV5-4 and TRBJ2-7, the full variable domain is ETGVTQSPTHLIKTRGQQVTLRCSSQSGHNTVSWYQQALGQGPQFIFQYYREEENGRGNFPPRFSGLQFPNYSSELNVNALELDDSALYLCASSSNFSEQYFGPGTRLTVT.